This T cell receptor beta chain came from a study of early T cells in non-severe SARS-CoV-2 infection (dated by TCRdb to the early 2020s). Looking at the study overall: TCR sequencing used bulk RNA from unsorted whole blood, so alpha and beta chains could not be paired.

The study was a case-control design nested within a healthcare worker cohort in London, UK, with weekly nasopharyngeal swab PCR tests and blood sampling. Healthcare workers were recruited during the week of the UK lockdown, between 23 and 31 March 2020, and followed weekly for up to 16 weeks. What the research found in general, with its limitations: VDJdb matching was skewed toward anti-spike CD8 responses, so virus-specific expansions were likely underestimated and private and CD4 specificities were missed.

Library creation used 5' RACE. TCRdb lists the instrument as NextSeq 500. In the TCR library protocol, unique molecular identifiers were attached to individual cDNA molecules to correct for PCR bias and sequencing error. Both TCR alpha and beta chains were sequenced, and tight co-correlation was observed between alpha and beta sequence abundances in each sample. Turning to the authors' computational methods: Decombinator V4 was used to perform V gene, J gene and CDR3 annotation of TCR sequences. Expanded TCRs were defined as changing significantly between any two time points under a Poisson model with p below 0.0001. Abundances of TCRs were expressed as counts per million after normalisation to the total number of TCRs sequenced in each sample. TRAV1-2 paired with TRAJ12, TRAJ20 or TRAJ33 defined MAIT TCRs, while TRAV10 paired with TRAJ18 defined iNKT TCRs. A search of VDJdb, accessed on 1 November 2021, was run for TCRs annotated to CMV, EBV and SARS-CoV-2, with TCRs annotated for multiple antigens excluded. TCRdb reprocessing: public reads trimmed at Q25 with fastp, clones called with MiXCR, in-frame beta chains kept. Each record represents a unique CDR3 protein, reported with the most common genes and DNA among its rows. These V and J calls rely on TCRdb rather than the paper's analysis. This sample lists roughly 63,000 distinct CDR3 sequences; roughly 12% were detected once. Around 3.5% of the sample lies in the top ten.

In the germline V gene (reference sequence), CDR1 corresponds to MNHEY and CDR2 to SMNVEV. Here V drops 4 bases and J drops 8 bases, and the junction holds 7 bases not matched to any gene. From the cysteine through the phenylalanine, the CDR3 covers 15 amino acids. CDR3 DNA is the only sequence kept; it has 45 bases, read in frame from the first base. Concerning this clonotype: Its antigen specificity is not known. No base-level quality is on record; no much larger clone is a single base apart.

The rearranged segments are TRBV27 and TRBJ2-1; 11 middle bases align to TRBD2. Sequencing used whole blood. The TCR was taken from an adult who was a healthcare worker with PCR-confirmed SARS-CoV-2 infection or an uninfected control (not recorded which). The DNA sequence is TGTGCCAGCAGTTCTTTAGCGGGAGGGCAGGATGAGCAGTTCTTC. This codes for CASSSLAGGQDEQFF.